Listed below are T cell receptor beta chains from one sample, sequenced in a study of cytomegalovirus exposure and HLA in healthy donors. Profiling relied on immunoSEQ multiplex PCR, and the TCRdb table lists in-frame clones only, not all of them. Of 130,000 to 150,000 clones listed, roughly 78% are singletons. The sample comprised PBMCs. The source of these receptors is a man between 35 and 55 years old in good health and CMV-seropositive. Both conserved end residues are part of each CDR3. The D gene is left open where the match is weak. A row's size may be missing; if present it is once, few, many or a size class.

TRBD2	NA	TRBJ2-1	TRBV6-1	CASSQTSGSGNEQFF	TGTGCCAGCAGTCAGACTAGCGGGAGTGGGAATGAGCAGTTCTTC
NA	NA	TRBJ2-1	TRBV19	CASSRRGRGSYNEQFF	TGTGCCAGTAGTAGAAGGGGGCGGGGTTCCTACAATGAGCAGTTCTTC
NA	NA	TRBJ2-7	TRBV28	CAAGQGSYEQYF	TGTGCCGCCGGGCAGGGATCCTACGAGCAGTACTTC
NA	few	TRBJ1-5	TRBV7-9	CSSSSGQSQPQHF	TGTTCCAGCAGCTCCGGACAGAGTCAGCCCCAGCATTTT
TRBD1	NA	TRBJ1-2	TRBV28	CASLPGTGEYGYTF	TGTGCCAGCCTCCCCGGGACAGGGGAATATGGCTACACCTTC
TRBD1	NA	TRBJ1-1	TRBV27	CASRSAGGGTEAFF	TGTGCCAGCAGATCCGCAGGGGGAGGCACTGAAGCTTTCTTT
TRBD2	NA	TRBJ2-1	TRBV28	CASSLGAGGHYNEQFF	TGTGCCAGCAGTTTAGGAGCGGGAGGCCATTACAATGAACAGTTCTTC
TRBD2	NA	TRBJ2-3	TRBV5-1	CASSLLAGGDTQYF	TGCGCCAGCAGCTTGCTAGCGGGAGGAGATACGCAGTATTTT
NA	few	TRBJ2-2	TRBV19	CASSIPTVTVGELFF	TGTGCCAGTAGTATCCCGACAGTCACCGTCGGGGAGCTGTTTTTT
NA	NA	TRBJ2-2	TRBV6-6	CASSLDRNTGELFF	TGTGCCAGCAGCCTCGACAGGAACACCGGGGAGCTGTTTTTT
TRBD2	NA	TRBJ2-7	TRBV7-9	CSSSLVRGRNYEQYF	TGTTCCAGCAGCTTGGTTCGCGGGAGGAACTACGAGCAGTACTTC
NA	NA	TRBJ2-4	TRBV27	CASSPRDIGNIQYF	TGTGCCAGCAGTCCACGGGACATTGGGAACATTCAGTACTTC
NA	once	TRBJ1-2	TRBV20-1	CSAFYGYTF	TGCAGTGCCTTCTATGGCTACACCTTC
NA	once	TRBJ1-2	TRBV19	CASSTLRGGYTF	TGTGCCAGTAGTACCTTGCGAGGTGGCTACACCTTC
TRBD2	few	TRBJ2-1	TRBV6-1	CASSEARTLADSYNEQFF	TGTGCCAGCAGTGAAGCGCGGACCCTAGCGGACTCCTACAATGAGCAGTTCTTC
NA	NA	TRBJ1-3	TRBV15	CATSRDGREDRNTIYF	TGTGCCACCAGCAGAGATGGCCGGGAGGATAGAAACACCATATATTTT
TRBD2	few	TRBJ2-5	TRBV29-1	CSAPGLAGQETQYF	TGCAGCGCCCCGGGACTAGCGGGCCAAGAGACCCAGTACTTC